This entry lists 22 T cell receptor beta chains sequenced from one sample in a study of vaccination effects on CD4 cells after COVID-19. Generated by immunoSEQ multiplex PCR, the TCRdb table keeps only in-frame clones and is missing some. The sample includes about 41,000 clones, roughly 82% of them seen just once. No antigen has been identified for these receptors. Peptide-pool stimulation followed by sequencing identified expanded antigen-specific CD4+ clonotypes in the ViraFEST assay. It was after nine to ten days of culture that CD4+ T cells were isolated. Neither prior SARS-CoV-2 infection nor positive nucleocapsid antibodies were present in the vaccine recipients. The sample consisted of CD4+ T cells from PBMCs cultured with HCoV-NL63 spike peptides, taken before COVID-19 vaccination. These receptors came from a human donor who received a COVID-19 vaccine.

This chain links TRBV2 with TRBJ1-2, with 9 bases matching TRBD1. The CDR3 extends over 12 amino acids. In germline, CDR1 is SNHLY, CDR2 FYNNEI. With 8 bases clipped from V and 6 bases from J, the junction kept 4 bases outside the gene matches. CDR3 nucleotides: TGTGCCAGCCGAGACAGGGGGGATGGCTACACCTTC. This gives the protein CASRDRGDGYTF.

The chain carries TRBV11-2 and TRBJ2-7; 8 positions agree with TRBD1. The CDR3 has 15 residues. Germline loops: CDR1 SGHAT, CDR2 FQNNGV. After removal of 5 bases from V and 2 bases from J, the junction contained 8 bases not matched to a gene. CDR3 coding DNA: TGTGCCAGCAGCCCCCGGACAGGGCCGGCCTACGAGCAGTACGTC. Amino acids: CASSPRTGPAYEQYV.

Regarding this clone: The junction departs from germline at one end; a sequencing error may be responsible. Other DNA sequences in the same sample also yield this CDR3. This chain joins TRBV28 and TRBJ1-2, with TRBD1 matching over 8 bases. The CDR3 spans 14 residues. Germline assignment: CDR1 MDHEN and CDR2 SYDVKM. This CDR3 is CASSFSRQGYGYTF. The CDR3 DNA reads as TGTGCTAGCAGTTTTTCGCGACAGGGGTATGGCTACACCTTC.

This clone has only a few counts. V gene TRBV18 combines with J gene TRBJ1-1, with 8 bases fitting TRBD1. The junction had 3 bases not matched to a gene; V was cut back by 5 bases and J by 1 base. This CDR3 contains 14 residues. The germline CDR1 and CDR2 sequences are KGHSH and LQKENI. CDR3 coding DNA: TGTGCCAGCTCATCGGACAGGGAGAACACTGAAGCTTTCTTT. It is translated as CASSSDRENTEAFF.

The CDR3 reads CASSPGTRSETQYF. In nucleotides, the CDR3 is TGTGCCAGCAGTCCCGGGACTAGGTCGGAGACCCAGTACTTC. This chain joins TRBV2 and TRBJ2-5; TRBD2 matches at 8 bases. Germline CDR1 and CDR2: SNHLY and FYNNEI. The ends lost 5 bases at V and 5 bases at J; junction bases unmatched: 7. The CDR3 extends over 14 amino acids.

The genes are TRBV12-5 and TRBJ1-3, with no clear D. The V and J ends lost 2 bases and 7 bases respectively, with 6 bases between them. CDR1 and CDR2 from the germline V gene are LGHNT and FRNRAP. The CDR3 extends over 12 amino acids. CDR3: CASGLTTNTIYF. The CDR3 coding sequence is TGTGCTAGTGGTTTGACTACGAACACCATATATTTT.

CDR3 loop: CASSSGQASNQPQHF. Here the CDR3 DNA reads TGTGCCAGCAGCTCAGGACAGGCTAGCAATCAGCCCCAGCATTTT. The V and J genes are TRBV5-8 and TRBJ1-5; 7 nucleotides match TRBD1. The CDR3 spans 15 residues. With 3 bases clipped from V and 0 bases from J, the junction kept 3 bases outside the gene matches. From germline, CDR1 is SGHTS and CDR2 YDEGEE.

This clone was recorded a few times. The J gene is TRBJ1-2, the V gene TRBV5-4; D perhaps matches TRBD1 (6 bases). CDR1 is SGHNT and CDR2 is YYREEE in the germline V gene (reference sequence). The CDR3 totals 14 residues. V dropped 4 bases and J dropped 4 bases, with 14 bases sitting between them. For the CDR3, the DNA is TGTGCCAGCAGCCCCGAACAGGGATCCTATGGCTACACCTTC. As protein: CASSPEQGSYGYTF.

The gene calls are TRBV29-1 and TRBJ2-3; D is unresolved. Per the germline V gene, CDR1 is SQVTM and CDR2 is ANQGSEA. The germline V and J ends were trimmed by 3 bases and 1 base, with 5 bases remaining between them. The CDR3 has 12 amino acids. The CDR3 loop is CSVDGGTDTQYF. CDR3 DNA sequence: TGCAGCGTTGATGGGGGCACAGATACGCAGTATTTT.

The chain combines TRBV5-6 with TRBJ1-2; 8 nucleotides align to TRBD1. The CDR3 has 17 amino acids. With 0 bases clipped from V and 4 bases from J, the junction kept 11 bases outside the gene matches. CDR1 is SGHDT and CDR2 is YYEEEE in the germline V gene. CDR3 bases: TGTGCCAGCAGCTTGGACAGGGGGTCGTACGCTGGCTATGGCTACACCTTC. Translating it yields CASSLDRGSYAGYGYTF. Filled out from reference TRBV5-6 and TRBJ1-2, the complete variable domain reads DAGVTQSPTHLIKTRGQQVTLRCSPKSGHDTVSWYQQALGQGPQFIFQYYEEEERQRGNFPDRFSGHQFPNYSSELNVNALLLGDSALYLCASSLDRGSYAGYGYTFGSGTRLTVV.

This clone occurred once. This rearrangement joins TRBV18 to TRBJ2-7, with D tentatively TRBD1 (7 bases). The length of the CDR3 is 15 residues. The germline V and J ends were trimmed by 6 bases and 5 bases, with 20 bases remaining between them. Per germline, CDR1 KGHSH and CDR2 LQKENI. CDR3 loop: CASSKGRGEVDEQYV. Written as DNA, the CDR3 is TGTGCCAGCTCCAAGGGCAGGGGGGAAGTGGACGAGCAGTACGTC.

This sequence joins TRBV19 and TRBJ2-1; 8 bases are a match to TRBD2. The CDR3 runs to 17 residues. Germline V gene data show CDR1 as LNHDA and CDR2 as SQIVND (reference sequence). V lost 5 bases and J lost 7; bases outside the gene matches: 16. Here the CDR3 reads CASSLPPSGGGINEQFF. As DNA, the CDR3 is TGTGCCAGTAGTCTTCCCCCCAGCGGGGGAGGTATAAATGAGCAGTTCTTC.

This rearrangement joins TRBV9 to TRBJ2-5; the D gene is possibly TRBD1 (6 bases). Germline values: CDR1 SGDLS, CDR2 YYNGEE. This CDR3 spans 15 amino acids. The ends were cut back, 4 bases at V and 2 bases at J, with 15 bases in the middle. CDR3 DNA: TGTGCCAGCAGCCGCACCCCGGACAGTCAAGAGACCCAGTACTTC. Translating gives CASSRTPDSQETQYF.

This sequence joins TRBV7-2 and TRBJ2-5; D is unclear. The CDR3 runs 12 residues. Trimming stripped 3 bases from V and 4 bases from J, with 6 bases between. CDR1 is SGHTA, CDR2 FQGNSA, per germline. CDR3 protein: CASSLARETQYF. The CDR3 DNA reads TGTGCCAGCAGCTTGGCCAGAGAGACCCAGTACTTC.

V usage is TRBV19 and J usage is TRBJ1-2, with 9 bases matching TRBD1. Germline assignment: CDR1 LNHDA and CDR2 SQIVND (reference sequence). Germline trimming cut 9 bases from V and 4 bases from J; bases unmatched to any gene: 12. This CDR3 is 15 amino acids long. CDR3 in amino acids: CASIEADRGGYGYTF. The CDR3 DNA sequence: TGTGCCAGCATCGAGGCGGACAGGGGAGGCTATGGCTACACCTTC.

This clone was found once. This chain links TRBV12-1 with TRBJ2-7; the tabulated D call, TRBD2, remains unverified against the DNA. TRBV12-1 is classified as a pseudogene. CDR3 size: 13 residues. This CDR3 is CASSPTYSYEQYV. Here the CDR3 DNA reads TGTGCCAGCAGCCCCACCTACTCCTACGAGCAGTACGTC.

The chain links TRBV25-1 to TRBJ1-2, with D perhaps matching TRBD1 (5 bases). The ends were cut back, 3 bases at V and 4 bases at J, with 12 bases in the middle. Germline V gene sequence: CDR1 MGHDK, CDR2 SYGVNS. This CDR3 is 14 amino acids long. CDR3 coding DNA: TGTGCCAGCAGTGAGGGGGGAGAGGGCTATGGCTACACCTTC. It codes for CASSEGGEGYGYTF.

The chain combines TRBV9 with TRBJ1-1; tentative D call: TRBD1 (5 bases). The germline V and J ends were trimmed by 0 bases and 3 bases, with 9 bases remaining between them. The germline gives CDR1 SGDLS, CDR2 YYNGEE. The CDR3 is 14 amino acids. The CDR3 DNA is TGTGCCAGCAGCGTAGACTTGGGGCACACTGAAGCTTTCTTT. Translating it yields CASSVDLGHTEAFF.

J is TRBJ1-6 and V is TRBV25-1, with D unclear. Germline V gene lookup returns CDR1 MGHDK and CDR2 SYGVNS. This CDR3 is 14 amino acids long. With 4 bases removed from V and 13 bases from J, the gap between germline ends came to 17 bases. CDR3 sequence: CASSVSFGPKPLHF. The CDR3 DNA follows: TGTGCCAGCAGTGTTTCGTTTGGCCCAAAGCCCCTCCACTTT.

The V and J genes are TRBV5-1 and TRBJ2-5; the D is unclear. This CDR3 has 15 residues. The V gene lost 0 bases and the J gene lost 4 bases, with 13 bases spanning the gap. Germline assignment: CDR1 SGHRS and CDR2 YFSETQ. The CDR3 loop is CASSLVGYNVETQYF. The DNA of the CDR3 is TGCGCCAGCAGCTTGGTAGGCTACAATGTAGAGACCCAGTACTTC. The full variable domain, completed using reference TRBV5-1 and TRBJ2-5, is KAGVTQTPRYLIKTRGQQVTLSCSPISGHRSVSWYQQTPGQGLQFLFEYFSETQRNKGNFPGRFSGRQFSNSRSEMNVSTLELGDSALYLCASSLVGYNVETQYFGPGTRLLVL.

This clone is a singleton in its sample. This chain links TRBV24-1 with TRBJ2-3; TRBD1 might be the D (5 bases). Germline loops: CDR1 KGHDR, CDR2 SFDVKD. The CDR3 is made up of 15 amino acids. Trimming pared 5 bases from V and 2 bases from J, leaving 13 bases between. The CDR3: CATSVGSGHTDTQYF. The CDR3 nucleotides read TGTGCCACCAGTGTAGGGTCTGGACACACAGATACGCAGTATTTT.

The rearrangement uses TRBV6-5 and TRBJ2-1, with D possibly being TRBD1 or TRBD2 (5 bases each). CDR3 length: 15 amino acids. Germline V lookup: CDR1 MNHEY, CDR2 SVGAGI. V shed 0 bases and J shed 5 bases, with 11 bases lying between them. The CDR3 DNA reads TGTGCCAGCAGTTACTCGGGGACGGAAGACAATGAGCAGTTCTTC. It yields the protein CASSYSGTEDNEQFF.